What follows are 5 T cell receptor beta chains derived from one specimen sequenced in a study of T cell repertoires in cytomegalovirus infection (dated by TCRdb to 2018 to 2020). TCRdb names Illumina HiSeq 1500 as the instrument used. The raw public reads went through TCRdb reprocessing: fastp at Q25, MiXCR clone calling, in-frame beta chains kept. Rows with a matching CDR3 protein are joined into one entry that keeps the most common DNA and genes. The sample contains some 400,000 distinct CDR3 sequences, roughly 31% of them found a single time. The ten largest account for roughly an eighth of the sample. The specimen was PBMCs. These TCRs come from a human donor in good health (CMV status not recorded). Some clones in this sample may be carry-over from other donors' samples.

This chain links TRBV29-1 with TRBJ2-3, with D possibly matching TRBD1 (6 bases). V was pared by 3 bases and J by 2 bases, with 15 bases between. The CDR3 is made up of 15 amino acids. CDR1 is SQVTM, CDR2 ANQGSEA, per germline. As DNA, the CDR3 is TGCAGCGTTGACCCAGGGGCGTGGGACACAGATACGCAGTATTTT. The encoded protein is CSVDPGAWDTDTQYF.

This clonotype came up a few times. V usage is TRBV7-3 and J usage is TRBJ2-1; tentative D call: TRBD2 (6 bases). In germline, CDR1 is SGHTA, CDR2 FQGTGA. Trimming took off 3 bases at V and 2 bases at J, with 11 bases between the two ends. CDR3 length: 15 residues. The CDR3: CASSFLATTYNEQFF. CDR3 DNA: TGTGCCAGCAGCTTTCTAGCGACGACCTACAATGAGCAGTTCTTC. The full variable domain, completed using reference TRBV7-3 and TRBJ2-1, is GAGVSQTPSNKVTEKGKYVELRCDPISGHTALYWYRQSLGQGPEFLIYFQGTGAADDSGLPNDRFFAVRPEGSVSTLKIQRTERGDSAVYLCASSFLATTYNEQFFGPGTRLTVL.

This clonotype came up many times. This rearrangement joins TRBV7-2 to TRBJ2-5; no clear D. CDR1 SGHTA and CDR2 FQGNSA come from the germline V gene. This CDR3 comprises 12 residues. Trimming took 4 bases from V and 5 from J, leaving 8 bases between them. Here the CDR3 reads CASSSDGETQYF. Here the CDR3 DNA reads TGTGCCAGCAGCTCGGACGGGGAGACCCAGTACTTC. The full variable domain, its missing parts supplied by reference TRBV7-2 and TRBJ2-5, is GAGVSQSPSNKVTEKGKDVELRCDPISGHTALYWYRQSLGQGLEFLIYFQGNSAPDKSGLPSDRFSAERTGGSVSTLTIQRTQQEDSAVYLCASSSDGETQYFGPGTRLLVL.

This clonotype was found a few times. This chain joins TRBV9 and TRBJ2-2; D gene ambiguous. This CDR3 has 13 amino acids. In germline, CDR1 is SGDLS, CDR2 YYNGEE. V lost 1 base, J lost 3 bases, and 4 bases lay in between. Written as DNA, the CDR3 is TGTGCCAGCAGCGTAATAGACACCGGGGAGCTGTTTTTT. This sequence encodes CASSVIDTGELFF. The variable domain in full, with the rest retrieved from reference TRBV9 and TRBJ2-2, is DSGVTQTPKHLITATGQRVTLRCSPRSGDLSVYWYQQSLDQGLQFLIQYYNGEERAKGNILERFSAQQFPDLHSELNLSSLELGDSALYFCASSVIDTGELFFGEGSRLTVL.

V and J are TRBV4-2 and TRBJ1-6, with D hard to call. Trimming removed 1 base from V and 7 bases from J, with 8 bases in between. The CDR3 sequence is 14 residues long. CDR1 and CDR2 (germline): LGHNA, YNFKEQ. CDR3 sequence: CASSQGLGNSPLHF. CDR3 coding DNA: TGTGCCAGCAGCCAAGGGCTGGGAAATTCACCCCTCCACTTT.